These 8 T cell receptor beta chains originate from one sample sequenced in a study of regulatory T cells in long-lasting Graves disease. HTBI primers from iRepertoire and Arm-PCR of CDR3 regions yielded the TCR beta libraries. MiXCR, applied by TCRdb to the multiplex PCR reads, yields one record per CDR3 protein. The profile covers fewer than 600,000 distinct CDR3 sequences, with around a fifth appearing a single time and around 13% taken by the ten largest. As to time point: persistent/refractory GD, antithyroid drugs over 5 years with positive TRAb. RNA isolated from PBMCs was used to make the TCR library. Here the sequenced sample was peripheral blood mononuclear cells (PBMCs), taken when the disease was refractory, from a patient treated with antithyroid drugs. The source of these receptors is a female donor with Graves disease.

This rearrangement joins TRBV5-6 to TRBJ2-7, with D possibly matching TRBD2 (6 bases). V was shortened by 7 bases and J by 2 bases, with 16 bases between the two germline ends. The CDR3 sequence is 14 residues long. Germline-derived CDR1 and CDR2 are SGHDT and YYEEEE. The CDR3 spells CASSPGLETYEQYF. CDR3 DNA: TGTGCCAGCTCCCCGGGACTGGAGACCTACGAGCAGTACTTC. Full variable domain (outside the CDR3, taken from reference TRBV5-6 and TRBJ2-7): DAGVTQSPTHLIKTRGQQVTLRCSPKSGHDTVSWYQQALGQGPQFIFQYYEEEERQRGNFPDRFSGHQFPNYSSELNVNALLLGDSALYLCASSPGLETYEQYFGPGTRLTVT.

J is TRBJ1-2 and V is TRBV4-3; D is undetermined. V lost 0 bases and J 2 bases, leaving 10 bases between the germline ends. Germline CDR1 and CDR2: LGHNA and YSLEER. CDR3 length: 15 amino acids. CDR3 nucleotides: TGCGCCAGCAGCCAAGATTTATATGGGAACTATGGCTACACCTTC. It codes for CASSQDLYGNYGYTF.

The sample holds a few counts of this clonotype. The chain couples TRBV29-1 to TRBJ1-1; perhaps TRBD1 as D (6 bases). V was clipped by 8 bases and J by 1 base, with 14 bases between them. Germline CDR1 SQVTM, CDR2 ANQGSEA. The CDR3 runs to 13 residues. CDR3 nucleotides: TGCAGCTCCGACAGGTCCGGGAACACTGAAGCTTTCTTT. Its protein is CSSDRSGNTEAFF.

This clonotype was counted at least ten times. This chain joins TRBV28 and TRBJ2-7; TRBD2 matches 7 bases. The V gene end was trimmed by 8 bases and the J gene end by 4 bases; junction bases not matched to a gene: 17. CDR1 is MDHEN, CDR2 SYDVKM, per germline. CDR3 length: 16 residues. The CDR3 sequence is CASPPRGGSVGYEQYF. The CDR3 DNA reads TGTGCCAGCCCCCCGAGGGGCGGGAGCGTTGGATACGAGCAGTACTTC. Based on the CDR3 plus reference TRBV28 and TRBJ2-7, the full variable domain is DVKVTQSSRYLVKRTGEKVFLECVQDMDHENMFWYRQDPGLGLRLIYFSYDVKMKEKGDIPEGYSVSREKKERFSLILESASTNQTSMYLCASPPRGGSVGYEQYFGPGTRLTVT.

The chain is built from TRBV19 and TRBJ2-7; 7 bases are shared with TRBD2. With V trimmed by 4 bases and J by 0 bases, 9 bases remained unmatched. The germline CDR1 and CDR2 sequences are LNHDA and SQIVND (reference sequence). CDR3 length equals 16 residues. The CDR3 sequence is CASSNGLRTSSYEQYF. CDR3 nucleotides: TGTGCCAGTAGTAATGGGCTTCGGACTAGCTCCTACGAGCAGTACTTC.

V and J are TRBV20-1 and TRBJ1-2; TRBD1 is a possible D gene (5 bases). Per germline, CDR1 DFQATT and CDR2 SNEGSKA (reference sequence). The ends were cut back, 1 base at V and 2 bases at J, with 11 bases in the middle. This CDR3 has 14 residues. CDR3 sequence: CSARVPGRNYGYTF. In DNA form, the CDR3 reads TGCAGTGCTAGAGTTCCAGGGAGAAACTATGGCTACACCTTC.

This clonotype appeared many times. The chain is built from TRBV19 and TRBJ1-2; possibly TRBD1 for D (5 bases). The CDR3 has 15 amino acids. V lost 7 bases to trimming and J lost 0 bases, with 15 bases between them. The germline V gene encodes CDR1 LNHDA and CDR2 SQIVND (reference sequence). The CDR3 DNA reads TGTGCCAGTAATGGCCGCAGGGCGACTAACTATGGCTACACCTTC. As protein: CASNGRRATNYGYTF.

This clonotype was seen many times. The chain couples TRBV27 to TRBJ1-1; D not certain. The germline CDR1 and CDR2 sequences are MNHEY and SMNVEV (reference sequence). V lost 6 bases and J 5 bases, leaving 10 bases between the germline ends. The CDR3 runs 12 residues. This CDR3 is CASSFGQTEAFF. CDR3 coding DNA: TGTGCCAGCAGCTTCGGCCAGACTGAAGCTTTCTTT.